This TCR beta chain was identified in a study of blood T cells in healthy people across ages. The study, taken as a whole, reports: Per million T cells, the diversity of TCR beta decreased roughly linearly as age advanced.

In the case of this clonotype: Its antigen is not known.

The authors ran a second PCR of roughly 6 to 12 cycles using a sample-barcoded 5' primer and a J-beta primer mix. In TCRdb, the 5' RACE reads were re-called with MiXCR into one record per CDR3 protein. The sample yields 1 million or so distinct CDR3 sequences, less than 25% seen once. Germline V gene sequence: CDR1 DFQATT, CDR2 SNEGSKA (reference sequence). The CDR3 is 14 amino acids. V was clipped by 7 bases and J by 2 bases; unmatched bases: 4. Each donor gave 9.5 to 10 milliliters of peripheral blood. The same data also went into a second study, on T cells of mothers and their children. That work adds: Similar effects of thymic selection on TCR recombination output were recorded in related and unrelated pairs. Among related mother-child pairs, overlap was slightly higher than in unrelated pairs, though not significantly.

V and J are TRBV20-1 and TRBJ2-1, with TRBD1 identical over 11 bases. Sequenced: blood. The sequence derives from a girl between 2 and 10 years old in good health. The CDR3 spells CSVLGQGAYNEQFF. The CDR3 DNA sequence: TGCAGTGTCCTGGGACAGGGGGCCTACAATGAGCAGTTCTTC.